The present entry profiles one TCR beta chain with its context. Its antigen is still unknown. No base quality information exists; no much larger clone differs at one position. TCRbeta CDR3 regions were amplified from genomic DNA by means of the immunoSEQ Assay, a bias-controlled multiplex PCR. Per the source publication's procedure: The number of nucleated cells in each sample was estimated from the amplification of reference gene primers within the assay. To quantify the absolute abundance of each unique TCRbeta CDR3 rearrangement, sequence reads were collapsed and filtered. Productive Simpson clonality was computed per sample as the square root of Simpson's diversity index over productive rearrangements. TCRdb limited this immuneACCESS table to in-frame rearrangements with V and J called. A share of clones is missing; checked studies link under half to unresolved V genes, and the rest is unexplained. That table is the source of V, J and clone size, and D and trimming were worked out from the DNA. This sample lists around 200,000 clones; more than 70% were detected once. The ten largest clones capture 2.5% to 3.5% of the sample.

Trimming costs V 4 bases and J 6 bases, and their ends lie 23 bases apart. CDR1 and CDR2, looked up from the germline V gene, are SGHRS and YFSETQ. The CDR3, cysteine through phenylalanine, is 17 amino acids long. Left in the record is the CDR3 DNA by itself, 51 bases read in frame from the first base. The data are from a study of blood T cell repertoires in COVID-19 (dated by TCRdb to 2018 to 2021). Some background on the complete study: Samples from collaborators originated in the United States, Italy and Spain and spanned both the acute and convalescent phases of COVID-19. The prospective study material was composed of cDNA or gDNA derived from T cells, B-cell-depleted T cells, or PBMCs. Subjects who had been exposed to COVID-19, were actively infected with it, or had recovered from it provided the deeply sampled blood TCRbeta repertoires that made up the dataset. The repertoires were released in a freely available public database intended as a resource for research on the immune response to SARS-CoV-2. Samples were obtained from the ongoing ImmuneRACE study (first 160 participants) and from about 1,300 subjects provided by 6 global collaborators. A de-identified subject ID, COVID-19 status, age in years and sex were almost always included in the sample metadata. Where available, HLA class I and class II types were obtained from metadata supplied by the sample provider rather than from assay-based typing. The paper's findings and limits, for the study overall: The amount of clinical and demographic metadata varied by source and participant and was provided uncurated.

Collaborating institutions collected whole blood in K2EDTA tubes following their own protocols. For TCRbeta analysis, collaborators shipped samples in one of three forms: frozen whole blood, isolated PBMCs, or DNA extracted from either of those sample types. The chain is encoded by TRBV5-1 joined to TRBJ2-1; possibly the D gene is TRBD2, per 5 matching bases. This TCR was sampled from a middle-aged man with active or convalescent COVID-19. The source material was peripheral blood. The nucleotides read TGCGCCAGCAGCGGCCGTGTGGGTAGCGTCAGCTCCAATGAGCAGTTCTTC. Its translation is CASSGRVGSVSSNEQFF.